A selection of T cell receptor beta chains follows, all from one sample in a study of cytomegalovirus exposure and HLA in healthy donors. TCRdb keeps only in-frame clones here, not all; method: immunoSEQ multiplex PCR. The repertoire has just over 200,000 clones, 70% to 85% of them found once; the top ten carry 1.7%. Sample: PBMCs. The receptors derive from a man aged 45-65 years in good health and CMV-seronegative. The CDR3 runs from the conserved cysteine through the conserved F or W. A row's size may be missing; if present it is once, few, many or a size class.

clone_size | j_call | v_call | cdr3_aa
- | TRBJ2-3 | TRBV29-1 | CSVSESGGGTDTQYF
- | TRBJ2-1 | TRBV7-9 | CASSWGGSPSYNEQFF
- | TRBJ2-2 | TRBV6-1 | CASRPGTANTGELFF
- | TRBJ1-5 | TRBV9 | CASSPSAIGEPQHF
- | TRBJ2-7 | TRBV4-1 | CASSQEDRPSYEQYF
- | TRBJ2-1 | TRBV7-9 | CASSPAIETSSYNEQFF
- | TRBJ1-5 | TRBV6-1 | CASSISGTVNQPQHF
- | TRBJ2-3 | TRBV11-2 | CASSLDGLAGDTQYF
- | TRBJ2-1 | TRBV5-1 | CASSLGGTSGNNEQFF
- | TRBJ2-5 | TRBV7-6 | CASSLVGGVRETQYF
- | TRBJ2-1 | TRBV30 | CAWSATGLSSYNEQFF
- | TRBJ2-7 | TRBV6-1 | CASSESPSTLREQYF
- | TRBJ2-2 | TRBV5-1 | CASSLGRGIDSGELFF
- | TRBJ2-1 | TRBV5-1 | CASSLALAGGDNEQFF
- | TRBJ2-2 | TRBV27 | CASSPGQRNTGELFF
- | TRBJ1-4 | TRBV28 | CASQRSRSEKLFF
- | TRBJ1-1 | TRBV7-8 | CASSPRETNTEAFF
- | TRBJ2-1 | TRBV2 | CASRQGALNEQFF
- | TRBJ1-5 | TRBV18 | CASSLQGFDNQPQHF
- | TRBJ1-1 | TRBV7-3 | CASSSPDSIAFF
few | TRBJ1-1 | TRBV20-1 | CSGHLNTEAFF
- | TRBJ2-1 | TRBV7-3 | CASSLWAGNNEQFF
- | TRBJ2-7 | TRBV7-9 | CSSSLTNSYEQYF
once | TRBJ2-3 | TRBV30 | CAWSVGQVTSTDTQYF
- | TRBJ2-5 | TRBV27 | CASTKGAGAIMEQYF
- | TRBJ2-2 | TRBV4-1 | CASSQGREVNTGELFF
- | TRBJ2-1 | TRBV19 | CASSISRSASGAYNEQFF